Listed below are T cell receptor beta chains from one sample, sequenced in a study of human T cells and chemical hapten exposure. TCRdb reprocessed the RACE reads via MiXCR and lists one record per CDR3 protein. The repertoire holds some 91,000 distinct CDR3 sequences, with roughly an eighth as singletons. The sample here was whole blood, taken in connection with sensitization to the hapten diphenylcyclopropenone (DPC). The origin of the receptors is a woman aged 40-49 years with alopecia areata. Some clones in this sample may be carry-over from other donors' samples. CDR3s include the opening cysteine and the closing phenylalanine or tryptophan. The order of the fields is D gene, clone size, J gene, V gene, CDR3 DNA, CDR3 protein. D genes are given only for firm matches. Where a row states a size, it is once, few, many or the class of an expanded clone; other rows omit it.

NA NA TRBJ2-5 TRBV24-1 TGTGCCACCAGTGATTTCCGGGATCAAGAGACCCAGTACTTC CATSDFRDQETQYF
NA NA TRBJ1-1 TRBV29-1 TGCAGCGCCGCCAACACTGAAGCTTTCTTT CSAANTEAFF
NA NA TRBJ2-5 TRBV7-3 TGTGCCAGCAGCTTAGGCCCCGCCCAAGAGACCCAGTACTTC CASSLGPAQETQYF
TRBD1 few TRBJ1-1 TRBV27 TGTGCCAGCAGTCAAGGGGACAGTCTCCAGGGCACTGAAGCTTTCTTT CASSQGDSLQGTEAFF
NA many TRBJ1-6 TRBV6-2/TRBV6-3 TGTGCCAGCCGAGACAGAGCAAATTCACCCCTCCACTTT CASRDRANSPLHF
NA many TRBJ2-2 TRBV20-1 TGCAGTGCTAGACCAAGCGGGAACACCGGGGAGCTGTTTTTT CSARPSGNTGELFF
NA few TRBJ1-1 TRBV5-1 TGCGCCAGCAGCCGCGTAAGCATGAACACTGAAGCTTTCTTT CASSRVSMNTEAFF
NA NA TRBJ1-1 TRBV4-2 TGTGCCAGCAGCCACCCAGGTCCCACTGAAGCTTTCTTT CASSHPGPTEAFF
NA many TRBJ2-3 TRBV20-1 TGCAGTGCTAGAGTACGGGGATTCACAGATACGCAGTATTTT CSARVRGFTDTQYF
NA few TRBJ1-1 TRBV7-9 TGTGCCAGCAGCTTATCTCCCAATGAAGCTTTCTTT CASSLSPNEAFF
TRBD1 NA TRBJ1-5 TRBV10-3 TGTGCCACAAAGACAGGGGTTAATCAGCCCCAGCATTTT CATKTGVNQPQHF
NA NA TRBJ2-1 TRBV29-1 TGCAGCGCTCTTAAGGGTGAATACAATGAGCAGTTCTTC CSALKGEYNEQFF
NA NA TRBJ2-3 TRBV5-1 TGCGCCAGCAGCTCACACCTGTCGGCGGAGGGCACAGATACGCAGTATTTT CASSSHLSAEGTDTQYF
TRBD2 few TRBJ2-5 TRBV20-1 TGCAGTGCTAGAGTGGGACTAGGACCAGAGACCCAGTACTTC CSARVGLGPETQYF
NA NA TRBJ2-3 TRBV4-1 TGCGCCAGCAGCCGAGCCTATACGCAGTATTTT CASSRAYTQYF
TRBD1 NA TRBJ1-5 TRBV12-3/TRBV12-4 TGTGCCAGCAGTGGGGGAACCGGGACAGGGGGCAATCAGCCCCAGCATTTT CASSGGTGTGGNQPQHF
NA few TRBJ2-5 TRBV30 TGTGCCTGGAAGATTTCCTGGGTATTGGAGACCCAGTACTTC CAWKISWVLETQYF
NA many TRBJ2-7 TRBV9 TGTGCCAGCAGCCCTGAGGCCTCCTACGAGCAGTACTTC CASSPEASYEQYF
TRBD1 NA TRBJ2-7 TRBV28 TGTGCCAGCAGGCTACAGGGGTACGAGCAGTACTTC CASRLQGYEQYF
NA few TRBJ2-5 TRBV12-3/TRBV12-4 TGTGCCAGCAGTTTGGTTGTTCAAGAGACCCAGTACTTC CASSLVVQETQYF
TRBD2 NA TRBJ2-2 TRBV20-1 TGCAGTGCTAGAGATCGAAGTAGCGGGAGTACGAACACCGGGGAGCTGTTTTTT CSARDRSSGSTNTGELFF
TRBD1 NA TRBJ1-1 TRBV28 TGTGCCAGCAGTTTGTCGACAGGGGGGACTGAAGCTTTCTTT CASSLSTGGTEAFF
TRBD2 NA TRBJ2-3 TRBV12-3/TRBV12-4 TGTGCCAGCAGGGTAGCGGGAGCGGCAGATACGCAGTATTTT CASRVAGAADTQYF
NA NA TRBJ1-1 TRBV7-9 TGTGCCAGCAGCTTAGAGGCTGCCACTGAAGCTTTCTTT CASSLEAATEAFF
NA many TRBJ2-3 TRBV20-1 TGCAGTGCTAGATTAGAAGGGAGAGATACGCAGTATTTT CSARLEGRDTQYF
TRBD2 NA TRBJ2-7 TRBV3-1 TGTGCCAGCAGCCCGGGGGGGACTAGCGGGAGTCTGTACGAGCAGTACTTC CASSPGGTSGSLYEQYF
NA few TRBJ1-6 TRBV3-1 TGTGCCAGCAGCCAGGGGGGGTCACCCCTCCACTTT CASSQGGSPLHF
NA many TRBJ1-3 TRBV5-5 TGTGCCAGCACGTGGGGCTCTGGAAACACCATATATTTT CASTWGSGNTIYF